The clone carrying this T cell receptor (beta chain) came up many times. The read gets to within 3 residues of the CDR3 end, and the germline J gene fills in the rest. V was pared by 4 bases and J by 3 bases, with 7 bases of the junction left unmatched. The CDR3 spans 15 residues. Germline V gene lookup returns CDR1 ENHRY and CDR2 SYGVKD. The entry originates in a study of T cell clonality in common variable immunodeficiency. Sequencing used immunoSEQ multiplex PCR; TCRdb keeps in-frame clones, though not all of them. The sample includes over 50,000 clones, none of them occurring once. This chain joins TRBV10-3 and TRBJ2-3, with TRBD1 identical over 7 bases. Input material: peripheral blood mononuclear cells. This clonotype was sampled from a person aged 18-70 years in good health. The CDR3 DNA, read in part, is TGTGCCATCAGTGCAGGGGGACCGGTTACAGATACG. It is translated as CAISAGGPVTDT. The whole CDR3 sequence reads CAISAGGPVTDTQYF.